Listed below are T cell receptor beta chains from one sample, sequenced in a study of shared clonotypes between healthy human individuals. This table comes from immunoSEQ multiplex PCR, and its TCRdb copy is limited to in-frame clones, with some not included. Among 2 million to 2.5 million clones listed, 93% were seen once. Sequencing used naive CD4+ T cells from PBMCs. These receptors were collected from a man aged 18 to 35 in good health. Some clones in this sample may be carry-over from other donors' samples. Each CDR3 is given with its conserved first and last residue. D genes are given only for firm matches. Clone sizes are given selectively: once, few, many, or a class where the clone is expanded.

clone_size | j_call | d_call | v_call | cdr3_nt | cdr3_aa
- | TRBJ2-3 | - | TRBV27 | TGTGCCAGCAGTCTGCTTGGGGCAGATACGCAGTATTTT | CASSLLGADTQYF
- | TRBJ1-1 | - | TRBV6-5 | TGTGCCAGCAGTTACTCGCAATTACAGAACACTGAAGCTTTCTTT | CASSYSQLQNTEAFF
- | TRBJ1-1 | - | TRBV6-6 | TGTGCCAGCAGTTACTTCCTCAGGGTGTCGGACACTGAAGCTTTCTTT | CASSYFLRVSDTEAFF
- | TRBJ2-5 | TRBD2 | TRBV5-8 | TGTGCCAGCAGTTTCCGACGGGGGGTTCTTTTTCTGGAGACCCAGTACTTC | CASSFRRGVLFLETQYF
- | TRBJ2-3 | - | TRBV6-5 | TGTGCCAGCAGTAAGGAACCAAGCACAGATACGCAGTATTTT | CASSKEPSTDTQYF
- | TRBJ1-2 | - | TRBV4-1 | TGCGCCAGCAGCCAAGATCGGGGGACAACCGGCAGAATCTATGGCTACACCTTC | CASSQDRGTTGRIYGYTF
- | TRBJ1-4 | - | TRBV5-4 | TGTGCCAGCAGCTTGGGAAGGGGAGGAGAAAAACTGTTTTTT | CASSLGRGGEKLFF
- | TRBJ1-1 | - | TRBV10-1 | TGCGCCAGCAGTGGTAAGGGGGGGCCGAACACTGAAGCTTTCTTT | CASSGKGGPNTEAFF
- | TRBJ2-2 | - | TRBV28 | TGTGCCAGCAGTTTGGGCGGAGAGGACACCGGGGAGCTGTTTTTT | CASSLGGEDTGELFF
- | TRBJ1-5 | TRBD1 | TRBV4-1 | TGCGCCAGCAGCCAAGGGGCGGACAGGGGGCTTCGTCAGCCCCAGCATTTT | CASSQGADRGLRQPQHF
- | TRBJ1-5 | TRBD1 | TRBV19 | TGTGCCAGTAGTATCCCCGGGACAGGGGATCAGCCCCAGCATTTT | CASSIPGTGDQPQHF
- | TRBJ2-7 | TRBD1 | TRBV9 | TGTGCCAGCAGCCTCGGACAGGGTTACGAGCAGTACTTC | CASSLGQGYEQYF
- | TRBJ2-5 | - | TRBV11-2 | TGTGCCAGCAGCCCAGGGCAGGAGACCCAGTACTTC | CASSPGQETQYF
- | TRBJ2-3 | - | TRBV5-1 | TGCGCCAGCAGCCTCCCGGTCACAGATACGCAGTATTTT | CASSLPVTDTQYF
- | TRBJ2-1 | TRBD2 | TRBV28 | TGTGCCAGCAGTCCCACCATTTTGACTAGCGGGAGGGCCAATGAGCAGTTCTTC | CASSPTILTSGRANEQFF
- | TRBJ1-2 | - | TRBV27 | TGTGCCAGCAGTTTTCTCGACAGGCGAGGCTACACCTTC | CASSFLDRRGYTF
- | TRBJ2-5 | TRBD1 | TRBV19 | TGTGCCAGTAGTCCCCGGGACAGGGTTTGGGGTGCTGAGACCCAGTACTTC | CASSPRDRVWGAETQYF
- | TRBJ2-1 | - | TRBV6-4 | TGTGCCAGCAGTGACTCTATCCAGCGGAAGTACAATGAGCAGTTCTTC | CASSDSIQRKYNEQFF
once | TRBJ2-6 | - | TRBV25-1 | TGTGCCAGCAGTGAAGGAGGGGCTCCTGGGGCCAACGTCCTGACTTTC | CASSEGGAPGANVLTF
- | TRBJ2-7 | - | TRBV5-1 | TGCGCCAGCAGCTTGGGTAGCCCGAACGACGAGCAGTACTTC | CASSLGSPNDEQYF
- | TRBJ2-1 | - | TRBV7-2 | TGTGCCAGCAGGGGGGGCTGGAGGGGCGATGAGCAGTTCTTC | CASRGGWRGDEQFF
- | TRBJ1-5 | - | TRBV2 | TGTGCCAGCAGTGATTATATGACCGCCGGGTCTCAGCCCCAGCATTTT | CASSDYMTAGSQPQHF
- | TRBJ2-7 | - | TRBV27 | TGTGCCAGCAGTTTAACGGGGGACGGTAACTACGAGCAGTACTTC | CASSLTGDGNYEQYF
- | TRBJ2-3 | TRBD2 | TRBV7-3 | TGTGCCAGCAGCTTGGGACTAGCGGGAGGAGCAGATACGCAGTATTTT | CASSLGLAGGADTQYF
- | TRBJ2-1 | - | TRBV5-1 | TGCGCCAGCAGCGGCCAGTTTAATGAGCAGTTCTTC | CASSGQFNEQFF
once | TRBJ1-2 | TRBD1 | TRBV29-1 | TGCAGCGTTCTGGACAGGAACTATGGCTACACCTTC | CSVLDRNYGYTF
- | TRBJ2-7 | - | TRBV7-2 | TGTGCCAGCAGCTTAGGTGGTCGGTACGAGCAGTACTTC | CASSLGGRYEQYF
- | TRBJ1-4 | - | TRBV2 | TGTGCCAGCGGACAGATTAATGAAAAACTGTTTTTT | CASGQINEKLFF
- | TRBJ2-3 | TRBD2 | TRBV7-2 | TGTGCCAGCAGCCTACGAACGTTACTAGCGGGGGTGAGCACAGATACGCAGTATTTT | CASSLRTLLAGVSTDTQYF
- | TRBJ1-5 | - | TRBV6-1 | TGTGCCAGCAGCCAACCCAGGGGAGGGGATCAGCCCCAGCATTTT | CASSQPRGGDQPQHF
- | TRBJ1-1 | - | TRBV27 | TGTGCCAGCAGCCTAAGGGGGGTCGAGAACACTGAAGCTTTCTTT | CASSLRGVENTEAFF
- | TRBJ1-4 | - | TRBV28 | TGTGCCAGCAGTAACGGTGGGGTTGCAACTAATGAAAAACTGTTTTTT | CASSNGGVATNEKLFF
- | TRBJ2-4 | - | TRBV7-2 | TGTGCCAGCAGCGAACAGGGACGGGTAGCCAAAAACATTCAGTACTTC | CASSEQGRVAKNIQYF
- | TRBJ2-2 | - | TRBV6-5 | TGTGCCAGCAGTTATTACGGGTTACACACCGGGGAGCTGTTTTTT | CASSYYGLHTGELFF
- | TRBJ2-1 | TRBD2 | TRBV11-3 | TGTGCCAGCAGCTTAGACAATAGCGGGAGCTACAATGAGCAGTTCTTC | CASSLDNSGSYNEQFF
- | TRBJ1-1 | - | TRBV7-9 | TGTGCCAGCAGTCGGACTAACACTGAAGCTTTCTTT | CASSRTNTEAFF
once | TRBJ2-5 | - | TRBV5-4 | TGTGCCAGCAGCTTGTTTGTAAAGTCACAAGAGACCCAGTACTTC | CASSLFVKSQETQYF
- | TRBJ1-1 | TRBD1 | TRBV7-9 | TGTGCCAGCAGCCAAGGGACAGGGGAGACTGAAGCTTTCTTT | CASSQGTGETEAFF
- | TRBJ2-1 | - | TRBV30 | TGTGCCTGGAGTAAGGAACGCACTAGCAGCAATGAGCAGTTCTTC | CAWSKERTSSNEQFF
- | TRBJ2-7 | TRBD1 | TRBV7-3 | TGTGCCAGCAGTTCTAGGGGGCCGTACGAGCAGTACTTC | CASSSRGPYEQYF
- | TRBJ2-1 | TRBD1 | TRBV7-3 | TGTGCCAGCAGCTTTGGGACAGCGAGTATGGGGGATGAGCAGTTCTTC | CASSFGTASMGDEQFF
- | TRBJ1-1 | - | TRBV10-3 | TGTGCCATCAGTCCCCAGTTGAACACTGAAGCTTTCTTT | CAISPQLNTEAFF
- | TRBJ1-5 | - | TRBV28 | TGTGCCAGCAGCCCGCCGGGGTTTAATTTGTATTTT | CASSPPGFNLYF
- | TRBJ2-1 | - | TRBV19 | TGTGCCACGCAGGAAGCCGGGCCGAATGAGCAGTTCTTC | CATQEAGPNEQFF
- | TRBJ1-5 | TRBD1 | TRBV11-2 | TGTGCCAGCAGCGCAGGGGGGCGAGGTCAGCCCCAGCATTTT | CASSAGGRGQPQHF
- | TRBJ2-7 | TRBD1 | TRBV9 | TGTGCCAGCAGCCTCATCCCGGACAGGAACTACGAGCAGTACTTC | CASSLIPDRNYEQYF
- | TRBJ1-2 | TRBD1 | TRBV7-3 | TGTGCCAGCAGCCCAGGGGGGTACTATGGCTACACCTTC | CASSPGGYYGYTF
- | TRBJ2-7 | TRBD1 | TRBV28 | TGTGCCAGCAGTTTAGTGAACAGGGGCCGCGAGCAGTACTTC | CASSLVNRGREQYF
- | TRBJ1-2 | TRBD1 | TRBV5-1 | TGCGCCAGCAGCTTAGTACCGGGACAGGAAATATATGGCTACACCTTC | CASSLVPGQEIYGYTF
- | TRBJ1-5 | - | TRBV16 | TGTGCCAGCAGCCCTCAGGTAGGGGACCAGCCCCAGCATTTT | CASSPQVGDQPQHF